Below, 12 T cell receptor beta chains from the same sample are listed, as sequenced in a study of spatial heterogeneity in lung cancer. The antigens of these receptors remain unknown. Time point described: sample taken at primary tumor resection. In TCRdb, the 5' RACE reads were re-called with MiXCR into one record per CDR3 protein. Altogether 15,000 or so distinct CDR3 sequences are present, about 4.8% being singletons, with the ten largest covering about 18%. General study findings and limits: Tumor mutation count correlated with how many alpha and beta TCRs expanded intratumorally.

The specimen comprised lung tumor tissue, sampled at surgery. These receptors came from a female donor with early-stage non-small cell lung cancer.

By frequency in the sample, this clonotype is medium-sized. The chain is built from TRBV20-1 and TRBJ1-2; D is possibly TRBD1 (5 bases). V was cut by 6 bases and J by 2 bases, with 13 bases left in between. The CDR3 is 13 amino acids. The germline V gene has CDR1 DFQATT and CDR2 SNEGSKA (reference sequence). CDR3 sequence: CSALRQLNYGYTF. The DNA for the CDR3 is TGCAGTGCGTTGAGACAGCTGAACTATGGCTACACCTTC.

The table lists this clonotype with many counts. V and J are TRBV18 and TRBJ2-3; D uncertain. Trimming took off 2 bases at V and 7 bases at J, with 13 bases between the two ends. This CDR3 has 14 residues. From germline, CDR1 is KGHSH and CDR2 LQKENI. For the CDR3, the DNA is TGTGCCAGCTCACCAAGGGCAGCTTCGTATACGCAGTATTTT. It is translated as CASSPRAASYTQYF.

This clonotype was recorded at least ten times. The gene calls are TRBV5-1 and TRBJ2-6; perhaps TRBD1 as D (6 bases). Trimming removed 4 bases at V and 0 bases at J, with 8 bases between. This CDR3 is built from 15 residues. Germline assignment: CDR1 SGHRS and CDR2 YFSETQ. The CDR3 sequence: CASSLDSSGANVLTF. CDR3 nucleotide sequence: TGCGCCAGCAGCCTGGACAGCTCTGGGGCCAACGTCCTGACTTTC.

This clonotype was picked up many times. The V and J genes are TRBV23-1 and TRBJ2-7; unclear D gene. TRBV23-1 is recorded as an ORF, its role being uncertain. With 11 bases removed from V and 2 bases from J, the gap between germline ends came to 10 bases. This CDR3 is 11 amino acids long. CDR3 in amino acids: CAWSAPYEQYV. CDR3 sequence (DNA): TGCGCCTGGAGTGCCCCCTACGAGCAGTACGTC.

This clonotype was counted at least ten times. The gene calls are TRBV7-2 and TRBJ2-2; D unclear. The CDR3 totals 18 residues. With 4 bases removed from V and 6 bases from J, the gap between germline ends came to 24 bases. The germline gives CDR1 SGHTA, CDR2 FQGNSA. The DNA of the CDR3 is TGTGCCAGCAGCTCGAGTCCAGTATCGGCATTACGGGCCGGGGAGCTGTTTTTT. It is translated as CASSSSPVSALRAGELFF.

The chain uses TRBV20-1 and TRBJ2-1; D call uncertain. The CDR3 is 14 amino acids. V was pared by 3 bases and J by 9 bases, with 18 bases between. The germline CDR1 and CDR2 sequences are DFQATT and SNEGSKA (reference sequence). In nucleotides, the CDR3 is TGCAGTGCTAGCCTCCCTATTGGGTTTCGTGAGCAGTTCTTC. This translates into CSASLPIGFREQFF.

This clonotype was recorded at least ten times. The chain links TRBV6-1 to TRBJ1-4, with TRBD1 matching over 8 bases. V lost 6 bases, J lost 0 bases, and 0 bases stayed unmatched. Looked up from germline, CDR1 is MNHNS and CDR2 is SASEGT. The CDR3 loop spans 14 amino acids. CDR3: CASSRGPTNEKLFF. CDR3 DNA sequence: TGTGCCAGCAGCAGGGGGCCAACTAATGAAAAACTGTTTTTT.

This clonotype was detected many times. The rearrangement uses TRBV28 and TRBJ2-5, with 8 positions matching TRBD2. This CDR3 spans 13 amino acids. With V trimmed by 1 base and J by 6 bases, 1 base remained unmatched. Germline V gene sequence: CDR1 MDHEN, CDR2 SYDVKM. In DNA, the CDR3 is TGTGCCAGCAGTTTATCGGGGGGGCAGACCCAGTACTTC. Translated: CASSLSGGQTQYF.

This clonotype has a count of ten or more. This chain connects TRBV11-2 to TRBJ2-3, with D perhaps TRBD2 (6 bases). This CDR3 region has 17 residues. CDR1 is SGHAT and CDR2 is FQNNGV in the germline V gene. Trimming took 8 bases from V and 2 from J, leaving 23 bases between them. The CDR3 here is CASGRGSNGTTTDTQYF. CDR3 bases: TGTGCCAGCGGACGGGGGTCAAACGGGACCACCACAGATACGCAGTATTTT.

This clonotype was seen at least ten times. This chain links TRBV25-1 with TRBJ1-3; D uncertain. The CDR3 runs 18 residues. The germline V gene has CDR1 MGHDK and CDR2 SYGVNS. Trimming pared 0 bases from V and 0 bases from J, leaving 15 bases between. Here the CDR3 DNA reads TGTGCCAGCAGTGAATATGGCCAGGCGACCAGCTCTGGAAACACCATATATTTT. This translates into CASSEYGQATSSGNTIYF. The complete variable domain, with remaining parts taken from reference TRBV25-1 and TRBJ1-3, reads EADIYQTPRYLVIGTGKKITLECSQTMGHDKMYWYQQDPGMELHLIHYSYGVNSTEKGDLSSESTVSRIRTEHFPLTLESARPSHTSQYLCASSEYGQATSSGNTIYFGEGSWLTVV.

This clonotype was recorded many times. The CDR3 reads CASSRQPGTGNTIYF. CDR3 sequence (DNA): TGTGCCAGCAGTAGACAGCCCGGCACTGGAAACACCATATATTTT. The rearrangement uses TRBV2 and TRBJ1-3; possibly TRBD1 for D (5 bases). Between the trimmed V and J ends, which lost 5 bases and 2 bases, there was a span of 13 bases. The V gene's germline CDR1 is SNHLY and CDR2 FYNNEI. The CDR3 extends over 15 amino acids.

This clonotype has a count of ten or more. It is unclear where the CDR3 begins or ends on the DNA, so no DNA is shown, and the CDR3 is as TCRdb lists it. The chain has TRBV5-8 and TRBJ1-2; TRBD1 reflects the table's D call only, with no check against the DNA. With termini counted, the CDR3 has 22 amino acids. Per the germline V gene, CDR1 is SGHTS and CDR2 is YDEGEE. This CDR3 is CASSLVGYTFGSGTRLTVGYTF.